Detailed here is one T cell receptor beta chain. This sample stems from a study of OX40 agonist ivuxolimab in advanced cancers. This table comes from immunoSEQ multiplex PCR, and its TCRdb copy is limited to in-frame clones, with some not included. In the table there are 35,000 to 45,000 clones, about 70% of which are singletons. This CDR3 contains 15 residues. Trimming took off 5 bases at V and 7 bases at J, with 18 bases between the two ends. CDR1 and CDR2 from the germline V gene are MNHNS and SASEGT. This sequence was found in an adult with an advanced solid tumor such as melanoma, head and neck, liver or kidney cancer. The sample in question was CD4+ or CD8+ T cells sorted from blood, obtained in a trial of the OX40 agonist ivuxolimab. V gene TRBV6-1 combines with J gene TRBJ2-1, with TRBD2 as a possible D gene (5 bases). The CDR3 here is CASSSIPGMINEQFF. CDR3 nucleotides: TGTGCCAGCAGTTCTATACCCGGGATGATAAATGAGCAGTTCTTC.